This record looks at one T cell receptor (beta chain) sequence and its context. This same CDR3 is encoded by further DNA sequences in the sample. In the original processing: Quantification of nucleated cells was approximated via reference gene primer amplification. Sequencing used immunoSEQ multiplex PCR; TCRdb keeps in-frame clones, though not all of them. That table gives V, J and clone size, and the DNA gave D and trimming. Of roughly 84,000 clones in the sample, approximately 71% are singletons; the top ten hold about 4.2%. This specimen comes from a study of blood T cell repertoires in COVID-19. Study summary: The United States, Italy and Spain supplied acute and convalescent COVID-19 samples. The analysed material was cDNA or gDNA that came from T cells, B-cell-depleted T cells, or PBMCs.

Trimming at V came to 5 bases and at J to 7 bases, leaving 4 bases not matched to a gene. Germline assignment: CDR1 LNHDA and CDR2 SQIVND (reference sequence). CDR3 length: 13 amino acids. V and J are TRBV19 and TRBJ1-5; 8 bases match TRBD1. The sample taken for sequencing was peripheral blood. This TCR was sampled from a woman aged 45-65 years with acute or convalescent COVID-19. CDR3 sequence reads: CASSDRGGQPQHF. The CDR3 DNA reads TGTGCCAGTAGTGACAGGGGCGGCCAGCCCCAGCATTTT.